This TCR beta chain originates from a study of blood T cell repertoires in COVID-19 (dated by TCRdb to the early 2020s). Regarding the study in general: The collaborator samples originated in the United States, Italy and Spain and spanned the acute and convalescent phases of COVID-19. Deeply sampled blood TCRbeta repertoires from subjects exposed to, actively infected with, or recovered from COVID-19 were included in the dataset. Samples were obtained from the ongoing ImmuneRACE study (first 160 participants) and from roughly 1,300 subjects provided by 6 global collaborators. Sample metadata almost always included a de-identified subject ID, COVID-19 status, age in years and sex. Where available, HLA class I and class II types were obtained from metadata supplied by the sample provider rather than from assay-based typing. A freely available public database, intended as a resource for researchers studying the immune response to SARS-CoV-2, is where the repertoires were released. The material from the prospective study consisted of cDNA or gDNA derived from T cells, B-cell-depleted T cells, or PBMCs. Summary of the overall study and its limitations: How much clinical and demographic metadata was included differed by source and by participant, and the metadata was provided uncurated.

TCRbeta CDR3 regions were amplified from genomic DNA by means of the immunoSEQ Assay, a bias-controlled multiplex PCR. Per the source publication's procedure: The number of nucleated cells in each sample was estimated from the amplification of reference gene primers within the assay. To quantify the absolute abundance of each unique TCRbeta CDR3 rearrangement, sequence reads were collapsed and filtered. For each sample, productive Simpson clonality was calculated by taking the square root of Simpson's diversity index across productive rearrangements. What TCRdb holds here is the immuneACCESS table cut down to in-frame rearrangements. Part of the clones is not present; checked against another copy, under half of the missing clones reflect an unresolved V gene, and the others are unexplained. The D gene and trimming were derived from the DNA, and the V and J assignments and clone size from that table. Here the sample has fewer than 55,000 clones; 80% to 85% occur a single time. The top ten clonotypes cover about 22% of the sample.

One collaborating source in Seattle enrolled patients while the patients were actively infected and followed the patients over time throughout the course of disease. The collaborating institutions used their own protocols to collect whole blood in K2EDTA tubes. Collaborator samples were shipped for TCRbeta analysis as frozen whole blood, isolated PBMCs, or DNA extracted from either sample type. Relative to germline, V is 6 bases shorter and J is 0 bases shorter, with 14 bases between their ends. CDR1 SGHDN and CDR2 FVKESK are derived from the germline V gene. The CDR3 numbers 16 residues from cysteine through phenylalanine. The kept DNA is CDR3 alone, 48 bases in frame from the first base. A remark on this clone: Its antigen has not been determined. No per-base quality is available; no much larger clone lies one base away.

The receptor chain draws on TRBV14 and TRBJ2-2; confidence is insufficient to name the D gene. Sequenced input: peripheral blood. The sequence was obtained from a woman of 80 years or more with COVID-19, enrolled during active disease. CDR3 loop: CASSHTSNPNTGELFF. The DNA is as follows: TGTGCCAGCAGTCATACGAGTAACCCGAACACCGGGGAGCTGTTTTTT.